This T cell receptor (beta chain) comes out of a study of shared clonotypes between healthy human individuals. The V gene's germline CDR1 is MDHEN and CDR2 SYDVKM. Trimming took off 4 bases at V and 2 bases at J, with 7 bases between the two ends. CDR3 size: 13 residues. Libraries were prepared by immunoSEQ multiplex PCR; TCRdb keeps only in-frame clonotypes and omits some of them. The sample yields around 1.6 million clones, 95% to 99% seen once. What was sequenced was naive CD4+ T cells sorted from blood. The subset was: CD45RA+ positively selected. The sequence was collected from a man aged 30 to 45 in good health. The rearrangement links TRBV28 to TRBJ2-3; no clear D. The CDR3 spells CASSSPDTDTQYF. The CDR3 DNA sequence: TGTGCCAGCAGTTCCCCCGACACAGATACGCAGTATTTT. The full variable domain, in which reference TRBV28 and TRBJ2-3 provide the parts outside the CDR3, is DVKVTQSSRYLVKRTGEKVFLECVQDMDHENMFWYRQDPGLGLRLIYFSYDVKMKEKGDIPEGYSVSREKKERFSLILESASTNQTSMYLCASSSPDTDTQYFGPGTRLTVL.